These T cell receptor beta chains were read from a single sample in a study of T cells after yellow fever vaccination. TCRdb fed the 5' RACE reads into MiXCR, producing one record per CDR3 protein. The repertoire consists of fewer than 450,000 distinct CDR3 sequences, with 7% to 9% occurring once and the leading ten covering around 17%. Sequencing used PBMCs, obtained around 45 days after the first yellow fever vaccination. Receptors were obtained from a man younger than 35 who received the YFV17D yellow fever vaccine. The CDR3 runs from the conserved cysteine through the conserved F or W. A D gene is named only where the DNA matches it firmly. Size tells how often a clone was seen (once, few, many) or the class of an expanded clone, and some rows leave it out.

d_gene	v_gene	j_gene	abundance	CDR3aa	CDR3nt
NA	TRBV5-1	TRBJ1-4	few	CASSGTVRGEKLFF	TGCGCCAGCAGCGGGACGGTGAGAGGTGAAAAACTGTTTTTT
NA	TRBV7-9	TRBJ1-5	NA	CASSLGHQPQHF	TGTGCCAGCAGCTTGGGACACCAGCCCCAGCATTTT
NA	TRBV20-1	TRBJ2-2	NA	CSARPGEGANTGELFF	TGCAGTGCTAGACCAGGGGAGGGGGCGAACACCGGGGAGCTGTTTTTT
NA	TRBV20-1	TRBJ1-6	NA	CSAREFGAARRNSPLHF	TGCAGTGCTAGAGAATTCGGGGCCGCGCGGAGAAATTCACCCCTCCACTTT
NA	TRBV11-2	TRBJ1-5	few	CASAVTGIPYSSNQPQHF	TGTGCCAGCGCCGTCACGGGGATTCCTTATTCGAGCAATCAGCCCCAGCATTTT
NA	TRBV24-1	TRBJ2-1	NA	CATGSYNEQFF	TGTGCCACTGGCTCCTACAATGAGCAGTTCTTC
NA	TRBV24-1	TRBJ1-3	few	CATQKAPGNTIYF	TGTGCCACCCAGAAGGCCCCTGGAAACACCATATATTTT
NA	TRBV7-9	TRBJ2-2	NA	CASYNARDHTGELFF	TGTGCCAGCTACAACGCCAGGGACCACACCGGGGAGCTGTTTTTT
TRBD1	TRBV27	TRBJ1-6	few	CASRREGGGSPLHF	TGTGCCAGCAGGCGAGAAGGGGGCGGTTCACCCCTCCACTTT
NA	TRBV18	TRBJ2-2	NA	CASSSKTIISDGTGELFF	TGTGCCAGCTCCAGCAAGACTATTATATCTGATGGTACCGGGGAGCTGTTTTTT
NA	TRBV5-1	TRBJ2-6	few	CASSLVSKGESLGANVLTF	TGCGCCAGCAGCTTGGTATCCAAAGGGGAATCACTCGGGGCCAACGTCCTGACTTTC
NA	TRBV6-1	TRBJ1-1	few	CASSEQGPGRVYLTEAFF	TGTGCCAGCAGTGAACAGGGCCCGGGTAGGGTTTATCTTACTGAAGCTTTCTTT
NA	TRBV18	TRBJ2-1	many	CASSPAVGYNNEQFF	TGTGCCAGCTCCCCCGCCGTCGGATACAACAATGAGCAGTTCTTC
NA	TRBV6-5	TRBJ2-7	few	CASSYSSSRSSYEQYF	TGTGCCAGCAGTTACTCGAGTAGCCGGAGCTCCTACGAGCAGTACTTC
NA	TRBV5-1	TRBJ1-1	few	CASSTNKNTEAFF	TGCGCCAGCAGCACAAACAAGAACACTGAAGCTTTCTTT
NA	TRBV15	TRBJ1-6	few	CATSPTAGVVPLHF	TGTGCCACCAGCCCGACAGCGGGCGTTGTTCCCCTCCACTTT
NA	TRBV7-8	TRBJ1-5	few	CASSPANQPQHF	TGTGCCAGCAGCCCCGCCAATCAGCCCCAGCATTTT
NA	TRBV5-1	TRBJ1-1	few	CASSLGTGPDTEAFF	TGCGCCAGCAGCTTGGGTACAGGGCCCGACACTGAAGCTTTCTTT
NA	TRBV7-2	TRBJ2-1	few	CASSFDPSSYNEQFF	TGTGCCAGCAGCTTCGACCCGAGCTCCTACAATGAGCAGTTCTTC
NA	TRBV2	TRBJ1-1	many	CASSTVSSDTEAFF	TGTGCCAGCAGTACCGTGTCTTCAGATACTGAAGCTTTCTTT
NA	TRBV7-2	TRBJ1-5	few	CASSPSGPGQPQHF	TGTGCCAGCAGCCCGAGTGGGCCGGGGCAGCCCCAGCATTTT
TRBD1	TRBV5-6	TRBJ1-2	few	CASSPETGTYGYTF	TGTGCCAGCAGCCCCGAGACAGGGACCTATGGCTACACCTTC
NA	TRBV3-1	TRBJ2-7	NA	CASSSRSGRTAYEQYF	TGTGCCAGCAGCTCGCGTTCGGGACGGACGGCCTACGAGCAGTACTTC
NA	TRBV15	TRBJ1-3	many	CATSRAAAAGNTIYF	TGTGCCACCAGCAGAGCCGCGGCAGCTGGAAACACCATATATTTT
NA	TRBV12-3/TRBV12-4	TRBJ2-3	NA	CASSWLVLNTQYF	TGTGCCAGCAGTTGGCTAGTCTTAAATACGCAGTATTTT
NA	TRBV6-2/TRBV6-3	TRBJ2-3	NA	CTSSYEGDTQYF	TGTACCAGCAGTTACGAGGGGGATACGCAGTATTTT
TRBD2	TRBV7-2	TRBJ2-1	NA	CASSTDTSGGAWEQFF	TGTGCCAGCAGCACCGATACTAGCGGGGGGGCCTGGGAGCAGTTCTTC
NA	TRBV29-1	TRBJ2-5	few	CSVVIRAQETQYF	TGCAGCGTTGTTATCCGGGCACAAGAGACCCAGTACTTC
NA	TRBV7-9	TRBJ2-3	few	CASSGGPLGTQYF	TGTGCCAGCAGCGGGGGCCCCCTAGGGACGCAGTATTTT
NA	TRBV20-1	TRBJ1-4	few	CSADHGKLFF	TGCAGTGCTGACCACGGGAAACTGTTTTTT
NA	TRBV7-2	TRBJ1-5	NA	CASSLTGIHPQHF	TGTGCCAGCAGCTTAACAGGTATTCATCCCCAGCATTTT
NA	TRBV6-1	TRBJ1-6	NA	CASSPARGSPLHF	TGTGCCAGCAGCCCGGCCAGGGGTTCACCCCTCCACTTT
TRBD2	TRBV12-3/TRBV12-4	TRBJ2-3	few	CASSPYRGSGGSTDTQYF	TGTGCCAGCAGTCCCTACCGAGGTAGCGGGGGTAGCACAGATACGCAGTATTTT
NA	TRBV5-5	TRBJ2-2	many	CASSLVGLNTGELFF	TGTGCCAGCAGCTTGGTGGGGCTGAACACCGGGGAGCTGTTTTTT
NA	TRBV7-3	TRBJ2-1	many	CASSSFQGLLSEQFF	TGTGCCAGCAGCTCGTTCCAGGGATTACTCTCTGAGCAGTTCTTC
NA	TRBV20-1	TRBJ2-1	few	CSAPGQGSYNEQFF	TGCAGTGCCCCGGGGCAGGGCTCCTACAATGAGCAGTTCTTC
NA	TRBV7-2	TRBJ2-5	few	CASSARWGGPTEETQYF	TGTGCCAGCAGCGCCCGGTGGGGAGGCCCAACGGAAGAGACCCAGTACTTC
NA	TRBV7-9	TRBJ2-2	few	CASSFKDQGAGELFF	TGTGCCAGCAGCTTTAAGGATCAGGGCGCCGGGGAGCTGTTTTTT
TRBD1	TRBV12-3/TRBV12-4	TRBJ1-5	NA	CASSQNQGDQPQHF	TGTGCCAGCAGCCAGAACCAGGGGGATCAGCCCCAGCATTTT
TRBD2	TRBV20-1	TRBJ2-5	few	CSARDWGGGVGETQYF	TGCAGTGCTAGAGATTGGGGCGGGGGGGTAGGAGAGACCCAGTACTTC
NA	TRBV12-3/TRBV12-4	TRBJ2-1	many	CASARYNEQFF	TGTGCCTCAGCTAGATACAATGAGCAGTTCTTC
NA	TRBV5-1	TRBJ1-1	NA	CASNQNTQNTEAFF	TGCGCCAGCAACCAAAATACACAGAACACTGAAGCTTTCTTT
NA	TRBV7-2	TRBJ2-7	NA	CASSVLPGLPSEQYF	TGTGCCAGCAGCGTACTTCCGGGACTCCCTTCGGAGCAGTACTTC
TRBD1	TRBV5-1	TRBJ2-3	NA	CASSSLTGGADTQYF	TGCGCCAGCAGCTCCCTGACAGGGGGCGCAGATACGCAGTATTTT
NA	TRBV10-3	TRBJ2-1	NA	CAISDTLINEQFF	TGTGCCATCAGTGATACATTAATCAATGAGCAGTTCTTC
TRBD2	TRBV11-2	TRBJ2-5	NA	CASSTSGGAGTQYF	TGTGCCAGCAGCACTAGCGGGGGGGCGGGGACCCAGTACTTC
NA	TRBV4-3	TRBJ1-2	NA	CASSEDGGALNGYTF	TGCGCCAGCAGTGAAGACGGTGGGGCTTTAAACGGCTACACCTTC
NA	TRBV5-1	TRBJ2-3	few	CASRGAYSTDTQYF	TGCGCCAGCAGGGGCGCATACAGCACAGATACGCAGTATTTT
TRBD1	TRBV12-3/TRBV12-4	TRBJ2-2	few	CASSFETGVYDTGELFF	TGTGCCAGCAGTTTCGAGACAGGGGTCTATGACACCGGGGAGCTGTTTTTT
TRBD2	TRBV3-1	TRBJ2-5	few	CASSQSGLAGETQYF	TGTGCCAGCAGCCAATCCGGGCTAGCGGGGGAGACCCAGTACTTC
TRBD2	TRBV27	TRBJ2-1	few	CASSLWLAGENEQFF	TGTGCCAGCAGTTTATGGCTAGCGGGGGAAAACGAGCAGTTCTTC
TRBD1	TRBV5-1	TRBJ2-2	few	CASRETGERTGELFF	TGCGCCAGCAGAGAGACAGGGGAGAGGACCGGGGAGCTGTTTTTT
NA	TRBV2	TRBJ1-2	many	CASSENYGYTF	TGTGCCAGCAGTGAAAACTATGGCTACACCTTC
NA	TRBV5-1	TRBJ1-1	NA	CASRTTKNTEAFF	TGCGCCAGCAGGACGACTAAGAACACTGAAGCTTTCTTT
NA	TRBV7-9	TRBJ1-1	few	CASSVEGDTEAFF	TGTGCCAGCAGCGTCGAGGGGGACACTGAAGCTTTCTTT
TRBD2	TRBV2	TRBJ2-1	NA	CASSQLAGGPVRQFF	TGTGCCAGCAGTCAACTAGCGGGGGGGCCAGTAAGGCAGTTCTTC
TRBD1	TRBV5-1	TRBJ2-7	few	CASSTTGGRSYEQYF	TGCGCCAGCAGCACGACAGGGGGCCGTTCCTACGAGCAGTACTTC
NA	TRBV18	TRBJ2-7	few	CASSPSQGPYEQYF	TGTGCCAGCTCACCATCTCAGGGGCCCTACGAGCAGTACTTC
NA	TRBV7-2	TRBJ2-4	few	CASSSPQNIQYF	TGTGCCAGCAGCTCCCCACAAAACATTCAGTACTTC
TRBD2	TRBV29-1	TRBJ2-5	few	CSVEGSGVQETQYF	TGCAGCGTTGAGGGTAGCGGGGTACAAGAGACCCAGTACTTC